The 16 T cell receptor beta chains given below trace back to one sample, sequenced in a study of cytomegalovirus exposure and HLA in healthy donors. PCR was performed using 60 Vbeta and 13 Jbeta primers. Repertoires were generated with immunoSEQ multiplex PCR, while TCRdb's copy carries only in-frame clones and drops some. This table has more than 95,000 clones, roughly 81% appearing once. Sample: PBMCs. The receptors were sampled from a woman in her twenties or thirties in good health and CMV-seronegative.

This sequence joins TRBV7-2 and TRBJ2-2, with 9 bases identical to TRBD2. The CDR3 has 16 amino acids. The germline CDR1 and CDR2 sequences are SGHTA and FQGNSA. Losses at the gene ends were 10 bases for V and 4 bases for J; bases not matched to a gene: 13. CDR3 bases: TGTGCCAACCGAGGCGGGGGGGCTTTCATCACCGGGGAGCTGTTTTTT. It is translated as CANRGGGAFITGELFF.

V and J are TRBV5-1 and TRBJ2-3; no reliable D call. The V gene's germline CDR1 is SGHRS and CDR2 YFSETQ. Trimming took 0 bases from V and 2 from J, leaving 16 bases between them. This CDR3 has 17 amino acids. CDR3 nucleotide sequence: TGCGCCAGCAGCTTGGGACTCTCCATTGGCCCCACAGATACGCAGTATTTT. It yields the protein CASSLGLSIGPTDTQYF.

The chain is built from TRBV19 and TRBJ2-3; the D gene is possibly TRBD1 (6 bases). The V gene lost 3 bases and the J gene lost 6 bases, with 19 bases spanning the gap. The CDR3 spans 16 residues. CDR1 and CDR2 (germline): LNHDA, SQIVND (reference sequence). CDR3 sequence reads: CASSIQTGHRPDTQYF. The CDR3 region has the DNA TGTGCCAGTAGTATTCAGACGGGACACCGTCCCGATACGCAGTATTTT.

In nucleotides, the CDR3 is TGTGCCAGCAGCATGTTTAGCTCTGGGGCCAACGTCCTGACTTTC. Its translation: CASSMFSSGANVLTF. The V gene is TRBV7-8, the J gene TRBJ2-6; D unclear. V shed 5 bases and J shed 0 bases, with 8 bases lying between them. The CDR3 contains 15 residues. Per germline, CDR1 SGHVS and CDR2 FQNEAQ.

The chain uses TRBV5-6 and TRBJ2-1, with 14 bases lining up with TRBD2. The germline V gene has CDR1 SGHDT and CDR2 YYEEEE. This CDR3 contains 16 residues. After removal of 4 bases from V and 8 bases from J, the junction contained 8 bases not matched to a gene. The CDR3 coding sequence is TGTGCCAGCAGCACCCCGACTAGCGGGAGGGACGATGAGCAGTTCTTC. Translated, it gives CASSTPTSGRDDEQFF.

The chain employs TRBV27 and TRBJ2-5; possibly TRBD1 for D (5 bases). The V and J ends lost 2 bases and 4 bases respectively, with 11 bases between them. This CDR3 spans 14 amino acids. Germline CDR1 MNHEY, CDR2 SMNVEV (reference sequence). The CDR3 protein is CASSLMPGRETQYF. The CDR3, as DNA: TGTGCCAGCAGTTTAATGCCAGGGCGAGAGACCCAGTACTTC.

V usage is TRBV6-1 and J usage is TRBJ1-6; 9 bases are a match to TRBD1. V shed 0 bases, J shed 7 bases, and the junction held 1 base outside the gene matches. Per the germline V gene, CDR1 is MNHNS and CDR2 is SASEGT. The length of the CDR3 is 15 residues. The CDR3: CASSEAGTGNSPLHF. The CDR3 region has the DNA TGTGCCAGCAGTGAAGCGGGGACAGGGAATTCACCCCTCCACTTT.

The gene calls are TRBV5-1 and TRBJ2-5, with D perhaps matching TRBD2 (6 bases). This CDR3 spans 16 amino acids. From germline, CDR1 is SGHRS and CDR2 YFSETQ. The V and J ends lost 2 bases and 5 bases respectively, with 19 bases between them. As DNA, the CDR3 is TGCGCCAGCAGCTTCGGTGTGAATGCTCGGGGGGAGACCCAGTACTTC. Its protein product is CASSFGVNARGETQYF.

The chain uses TRBV12-5 and TRBJ2-7, with D perhaps matching TRBD2 (5 bases). The CDR3 extends over 16 amino acids. CDR1 is LGHNT, CDR2 FRNRAP, per germline. Trimming removed 0 bases from V and 3 bases from J, with 15 bases in between. CDR3 region: CASGLVLGGRDYEQYF. Here the CDR3 DNA reads TGTGCTAGTGGTTTGGTACTAGGAGGAAGGGACTACGAGCAGTACTTC.

V and J are TRBV10-1 and TRBJ2-1; TRBD2 agrees at 13 bases. Losses at the gene ends were 5 bases for V and 1 base for J; bases not matched to a gene: 8. The CDR3 runs to 18 residues. The germline V gene has CDR1 WNHNN and CDR2 SYGVQD (reference sequence). The CDR3 DNA sequence: TGCGCCAGCAGTCCGACTAGCGGGGGGACCGTTTCCTACAATGAGCAGTTCTTC. As protein: CASSPTSGGTVSYNEQFF.

The sample holds one count of this clone. J is TRBJ1-4 and V is TRBV2; D might be TRBD1 (5 bases). CDR3 size: 15 residues. Germline loops: CDR1 SNHLY, CDR2 FYNNEI. The V end lost 11 bases, the J end lost 0 bases, and 16 bases lay between the germline ends. The CDR3 DNA reads as TGTGCCGCCGCGGGGGTTACTGCAACTAATGAAAAACTGTTTTTT. This sequence encodes CAAAGVTATNEKLFF.

V and J are TRBV7-9 and TRBJ2-3; possibly TRBD1 for D (6 bases). CDR1 SEHNR and CDR2 FQNEAQ come from the germline V gene (reference sequence). Trimming removed 5 bases from V and 0 bases from J, with 9 bases in between. The CDR3 has 14 residues. Here the CDR3 DNA reads TGTGCCAGCAGCCGAACAGGGAGCACAGATACGCAGTATTTT. This encodes CASSRTGSTDTQYF.

The gene calls are TRBV7-2 and TRBJ2-5; perhaps TRBD2 as D (5 bases). Germline V gene lookup returns CDR1 SGHTA and CDR2 FQGNSA. V was trimmed by 1 base and J by 4 bases, leaving 10 bases between them. This CDR3 has 14 amino acids. In DNA, the CDR3 is TGTGCCAGCAGCTTAGGAGGACTTGGAGAGACCCAGTACTTC. Amino acid sequence: CASSLGGLGETQYF.

The chain recombines TRBV30 with TRBJ2-1; D possibly corresponds to TRBD2 (6 bases). The V end was cut by 0 bases, the J end by 6 bases, with 9 bases between. Per germline, CDR1 GTSNPN and CDR2 SVGIG (reference sequence). CDR3 length equals 13 residues. CDR3 nucleotides: TGTGCCTGGAGTGTACGACTAGTCAATGAGCAGTTCTTC. Protein: CAWSVRLVNEQFF.

J is TRBJ2-6 and V is TRBV7-2; 9 positions agree with TRBD2. This CDR3 region has 17 residues. Trimming cost V 7 bases and J 2 bases; bases outside gene matches: 9. Germline-derived CDR1 and CDR2 are SGHTA and FQGNSA. CDR3 DNA: TGTGCCAGCACCCCTTGGGTAGCGGGAGCTGGGGCCAACGTCCTGACTTTC. Protein product: CASTPWVAGAGANVLTF. Full variable domain (rest looked up from reference TRBV7-2 and TRBJ2-6): GAGVSQSPSNKVTEKGKDVELRCDPISGHTALYWYRQSLGQGLEFLIYFQGNSAPDKSGLPSDRFSAERTGGSVSTLTIQRTQQEDSAVYLCASTPWVAGAGANVLTFGAGSRLTVL.

The table lists this clone with a count of one. This chain uses TRBV6-1 with TRBJ1-2, with D possibly TRBD1 on 5 matching bases. Germline V gene data show CDR1 as MNHNS and CDR2 as SASEGT. The CDR3 spans 12 residues. V was shortened by 3 bases and J by 6 bases, with 8 bases between the two germline ends. The CDR3 spells CASSDRAHGYTF. In DNA form, the CDR3 reads TGTGCCAGCAGTGACAGGGCTCATGGCTACACCTTC.